This T cell receptor (beta chain) comes out of a study of regulatory T cells in long-lasting Graves disease. Whole-study results and caveats: Among persistent patients, a larger number of public clonotypes were shared (around 3,000) than among newly diagnosed patients (about 970). Few sampled subjects may have lowered accuracy.

This clonotype has only a few counts. Its antigen remains unidentified. Indicated time point: persistent/refractory GD, antithyroid drugs over 5 years with positive TRAb. Generation of the TCR library employed RNA extracted from PBMCs. Building the TCR beta libraries relied on iRepertoire HTBI primers, and CDR3 regions underwent Arm-PCR. How the authors handled the data: Identification across samples found some 60 TRBV and about 15 TRBJ segments. TCRdb itself ran the multiplex PCR reads through MiXCR, one entry per CDR3 protein. These V and J calls originate from TCRdb's pipeline instead of the authors' own analysis. Among 300,000 to 500,000 distinct CDR3 sequences listed, around 20% were seen once. The receptor was isolated from a female donor with Graves disease. Material: peripheral blood mononuclear cells (PBMCs), obtained when the disease was refractory, from a patient treated with antithyroid drugs.

The CDR3: CASSDTQGGQPQHF. The CDR3 region has the DNA TGTGCCAGCAGTGATACACAGGGGGGACAGCCCCAGCATTTT. This sequence joins TRBV28 and TRBJ1-5; the match to TRBD1 covers 8 bases. Germline values: CDR1 MDHEN, CDR2 SYDVKM. This CDR3 region has 14 residues. J was trimmed by 7 bases and V by 5 bases; bases with no gene match: 7.